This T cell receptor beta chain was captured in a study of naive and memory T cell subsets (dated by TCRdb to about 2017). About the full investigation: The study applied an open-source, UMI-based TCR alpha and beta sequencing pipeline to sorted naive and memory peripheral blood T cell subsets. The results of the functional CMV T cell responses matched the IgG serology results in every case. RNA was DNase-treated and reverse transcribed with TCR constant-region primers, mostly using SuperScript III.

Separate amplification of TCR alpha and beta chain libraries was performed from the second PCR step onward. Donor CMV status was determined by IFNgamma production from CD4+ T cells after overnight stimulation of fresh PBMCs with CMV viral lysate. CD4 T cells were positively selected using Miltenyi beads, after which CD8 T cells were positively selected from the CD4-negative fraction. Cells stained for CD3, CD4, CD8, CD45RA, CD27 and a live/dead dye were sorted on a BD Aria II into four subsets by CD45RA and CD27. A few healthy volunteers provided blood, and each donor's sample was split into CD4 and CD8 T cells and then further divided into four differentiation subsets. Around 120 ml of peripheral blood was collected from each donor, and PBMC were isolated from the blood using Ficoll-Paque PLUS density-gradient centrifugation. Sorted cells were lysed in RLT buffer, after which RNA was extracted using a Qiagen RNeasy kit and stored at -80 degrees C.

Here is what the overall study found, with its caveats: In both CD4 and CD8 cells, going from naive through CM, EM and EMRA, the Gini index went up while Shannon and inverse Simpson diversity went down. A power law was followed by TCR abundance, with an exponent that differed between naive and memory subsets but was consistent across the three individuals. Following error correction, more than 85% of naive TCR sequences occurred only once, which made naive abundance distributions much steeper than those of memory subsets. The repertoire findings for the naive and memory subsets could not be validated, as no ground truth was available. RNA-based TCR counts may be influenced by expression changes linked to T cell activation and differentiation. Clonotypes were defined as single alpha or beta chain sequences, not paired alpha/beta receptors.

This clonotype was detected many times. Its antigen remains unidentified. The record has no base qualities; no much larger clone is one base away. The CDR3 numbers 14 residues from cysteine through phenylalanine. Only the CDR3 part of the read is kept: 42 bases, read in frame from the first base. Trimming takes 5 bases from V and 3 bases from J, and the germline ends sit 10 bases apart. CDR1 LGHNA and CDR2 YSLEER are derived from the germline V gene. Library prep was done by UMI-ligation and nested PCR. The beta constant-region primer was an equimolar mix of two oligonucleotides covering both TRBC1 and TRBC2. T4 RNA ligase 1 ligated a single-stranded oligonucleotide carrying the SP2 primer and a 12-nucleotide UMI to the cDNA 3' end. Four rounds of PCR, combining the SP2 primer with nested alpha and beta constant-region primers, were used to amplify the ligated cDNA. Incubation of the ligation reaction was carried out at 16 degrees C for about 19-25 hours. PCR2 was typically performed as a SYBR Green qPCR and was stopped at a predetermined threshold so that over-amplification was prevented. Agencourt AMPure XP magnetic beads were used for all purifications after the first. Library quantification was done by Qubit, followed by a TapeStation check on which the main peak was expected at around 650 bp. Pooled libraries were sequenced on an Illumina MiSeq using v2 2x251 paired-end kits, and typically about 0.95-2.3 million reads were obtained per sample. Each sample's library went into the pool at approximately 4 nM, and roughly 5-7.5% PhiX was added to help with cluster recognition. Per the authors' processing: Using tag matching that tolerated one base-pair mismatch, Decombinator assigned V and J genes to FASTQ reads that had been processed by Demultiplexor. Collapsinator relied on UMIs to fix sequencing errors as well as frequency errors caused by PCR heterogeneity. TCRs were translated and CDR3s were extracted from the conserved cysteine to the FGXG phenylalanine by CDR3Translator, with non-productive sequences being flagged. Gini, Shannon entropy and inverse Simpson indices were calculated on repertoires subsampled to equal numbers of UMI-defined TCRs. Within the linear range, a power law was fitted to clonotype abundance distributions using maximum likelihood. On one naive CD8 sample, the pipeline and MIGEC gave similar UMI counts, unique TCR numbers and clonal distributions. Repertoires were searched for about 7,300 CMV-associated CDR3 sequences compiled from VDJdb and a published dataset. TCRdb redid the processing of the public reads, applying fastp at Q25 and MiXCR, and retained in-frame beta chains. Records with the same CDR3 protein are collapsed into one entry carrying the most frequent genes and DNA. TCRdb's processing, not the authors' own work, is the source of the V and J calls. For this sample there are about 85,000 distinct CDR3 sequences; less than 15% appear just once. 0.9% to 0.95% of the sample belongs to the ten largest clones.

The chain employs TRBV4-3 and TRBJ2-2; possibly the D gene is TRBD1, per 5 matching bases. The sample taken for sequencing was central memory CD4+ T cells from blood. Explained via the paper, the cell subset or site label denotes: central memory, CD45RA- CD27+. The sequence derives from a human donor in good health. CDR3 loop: CASSADRYTGELFF. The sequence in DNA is TGCGCCAGCAGCGCAGACAGATACACCGGGGAGCTGTTTTTT.